This entry features one T cell receptor beta chain sequence. Its antigen remains unknown. Some clones are missing from TCRdb's copy, which holds only in-frame ones; the method was immunoSEQ multiplex PCR. The sample lists around 80,000 clones, about 78% seen once, with over 20% in the top ten. The entry originates in a study of radiotherapy plus CTLA-4 blockade in lung cancer. Study-level information: Objective responses were recorded in around a sixth of patients, with disease control recorded in approximately 34%. Findings and caveats of the study: Reportedly, early blood T cell clone dynamics best predicted response, with interferon-beta. TCR clones from tumors expanded in blood after radiotherapy plus ipilimumab.

In chemo-refractory metastatic non-small-cell lung cancer, patients got ipilimumab CTLA-4 blockade together with focal radiation. The V end was cut by 3 bases, the J end by 3 bases, with 11 bases between. The length of the CDR3 is 14 residues. Germline V gives CDR1 KGHSH, CDR2 LQKENI. Here the sequenced sample was peripheral blood, taken from a patient treated with radiotherapy plus ipilimumab. The chain uses TRBV18 and TRBJ2-5; D call uncertain. This TCR came from a human donor with non-small cell lung cancer whose response to radiotherapy plus ipilimumab could not be evaluated. Some clones in this sample may be carry-over from other donors' samples. The CDR3 nucleotides are TGTGCCAGCTCACCTTTAAGGCTAGAAGAGACCCAGTACTTC. This sequence encodes CASSPLRLEETQYF.